This T cell receptor (beta chain) comes out of a study of blood T cell repertoires in COVID-19. The overall study: Whether acute or convalescent, the COVID-19 samples came from the United States, Italy and Spain. Sources were T cells, B-cell-depleted T cells, or PBMCs; the material itself was cDNA or gDNA.

V dropped 4 bases and J dropped 2; count of bases not matched to a gene: 3. Germline assignment: CDR1 SGDLS and CDR2 YYNGEE. The CDR3 loop spans 14 amino acids. As processed by the authors: Quantification of nucleated cells was approximated via reference gene primer amplification. Profiling relied on immunoSEQ multiplex PCR, and the TCRdb table lists in-frame clones only, not all of them. V and J calls and clone size are copied from that table; D and trimming were computed from the DNA. Here the sample spans approximately 200,000 clones, about 90% being singletons. The source is a man in his forties with active or convalescent COVID-19. The sequenced sample was peripheral blood. This chain links TRBV9 with TRBJ2-5, with TRBD1 identical over 9 bases. CDR3 amino acids: CASSFDRGQETQYF. The CDR3 DNA reads TGTGCCAGCAGCTTCGACAGGGGGCAAGAGACCCAGTACTTC.